These 13 T cell receptor beta chains were all obtained from the same sample, sequenced in a study of blood T cells in healthy people across ages. For the second PCR, which ran for 7 to 11 cycles, a sample-barcoded 5' primer and a J-beta primer mix were used. TCRdb reanalysed the 5' RACE reads using MiXCR and keeps one entry per CDR3 protein. The sample holds about 640,000 distinct CDR3 sequences, roughly three fifths seen once. Input material: blood. Receptor source: a man in his sixties in good health.

This clonotype was detected only a few times. The chain is built from TRBV18 and TRBJ2-6, with D unresolved. V lost 3 bases, J lost 0 bases, and 9 bases lay in between. The germline CDR1 and CDR2 sequences are KGHSH and LQKENI. The length of the CDR3 is 16 residues. The CDR3 region has the DNA TGTGCCAGCTCACCGGGTGAGAGCTCTGGGGCCAACGTCCTGACTTTC. Protein sequence: CASSPGESSGANVLTF.

This clonotype appeared many times. CDR3 nucleotides: TGCAGTGCTAGAGAGCGGCCAGCGCCAAATTCACCCCTCCACTTT. Translated: CSARERPAPNSPLHF. The chain is built from TRBV20-1 and TRBJ1-6; no clear D. The germline gives CDR1 DFQATT, CDR2 SNEGSKA (reference sequence). CDR3 size: 15 residues. V shed 0 bases and J shed 7 bases, with 13 bases lying between them.

The V gene is TRBV5-1, the J gene TRBJ2-1; 12 bases match TRBD2. CDR1 and CDR2 from the germline V gene are SGHRS and YFSETQ. The V gene end was trimmed by 2 bases and the J gene end by 1 base; junction bases not matched to a gene: 7. The CDR3 loop spans 18 amino acids. The CDR3 DNA reads as TGCGCCAGCAGCTTAATCGCTAGCGGGGGGGTGTCCTACAATGAGCAGTTCTTC. Amino acid sequence: CASSLIASGGVSYNEQFF.

The V call is TRBV7-9, the J call TRBJ2-1; 7 bases are shared with TRBD2. The CDR3 covers 13 residues. CDR1 is SEHNR and CDR2 is FQNEAQ in the germline V gene (reference sequence). Trimming cost V 1 base and J 9 bases; bases outside gene matches: 3. This chain's CDR3 is CASSLGLASEQFF. The DNA for the CDR3 is TGTGCCAGCAGCTTAGGACTAGCCAGTGAGCAGTTCTTC.

This clonotype appeared a few times. The chain has TRBV15 and TRBJ2-3; D call uncertain. V was trimmed by 3 bases and J by 3 bases, leaving 10 bases between them. The CDR3 totals 14 residues. Germline loops: CDR1 LNHNV, CDR2 YYDKDF (reference sequence). CDR3 nucleotide sequence: TGTGCCACCAGCAGGGACCTGGGGACAGATACGCAGTATTTT. Protein sequence: CATSRDLGTDTQYF.

The J gene is TRBJ2-1, the V gene TRBV18; D perhaps matches TRBD2 (7 bases). Germline CDR1 is KGHSH and CDR2 is LQKENI. This CDR3 is built from 17 residues. The ends were cut back, 2 bases at V and 4 bases at J, with 18 bases in the middle. The CDR3 DNA reads as TGTGCCAGCTCACCAGTCGGGGGGCCAAACCTTTACAATGAGCAGTTCTTC. This translates into CASSPVGGPNLYNEQFF.

This clonotype was detected a few times. The chain joins TRBV9 to TRBJ2-5; 10 bases agree with TRBD1. CDR3 length: 14 residues. Unmatched junction bases numbered 4, after V lost 4 bases and J lost 4 bases. CDR1 and CDR2 from the germline V gene are SGDLS and YYNGEE. The CDR3 bases are TGTGCCAGCAGCTACCGGGACAGGGGAGAGACCCAGTACTTC. Translating gives CASSYRDRGETQYF.

The V and J genes are TRBV29-1 and TRBJ1-3; D ambiguous. Germline V lookup: CDR1 SQVTM, CDR2 ANQGSEA. The CDR3 spans 12 residues. V lost 7 bases, J lost 1 base, and 8 bases lay in between. The CDR3 loop reads CSGLLSGNTIYF. The CDR3, as DNA: TGCAGCGGTTTACTATCTGGAAACACCATATATTTT.

The chain combines TRBV6-5 with TRBJ2-2, with D possibly matching TRBD1 (6 bases). The CDR3 is 15 residues long. Germline V lookup: CDR1 MNHEY, CDR2 SVGAGI. The V end was cut by 5 bases, the J end by 7 bases, with 17 bases between. Here the CDR3 reads CASSPGTRTIGELFF. The DNA of the CDR3 is TGTGCCAGCAGTCCCGGGACACGGACCATCGGGGAGCTGTTTTTT.

The rearrangement links TRBV9 to TRBJ2-1; 8 positions agree with TRBD2. The CDR3 loop spans 15 amino acids. With 4 bases clipped from V and 3 bases from J, the junction kept 6 bases outside the gene matches. CDR1 and CDR2 from the germline V gene are SGDLS and YYNGEE. The CDR3: CASSPGGANYNEQFF. In DNA, the CDR3 is TGTGCCAGCAGCCCGGGGGGGGCGAACTACAATGAGCAGTTCTTC.

This clonotype occurred a few times. The rearrangement joins TRBV5-1 to TRBJ2-5; D gene unclear. Germline CDR1 SGHRS, CDR2 YFSETQ. The CDR3 is 13 amino acids. Trimming removed 4 bases from V and 1 base from J, with 8 bases in between. CDR3 in DNA: TGCGCCAGCAGCCTGGGTTTCCAAGAGACCCAGTACTTC. Encoded protein: CASSLGFQETQYF.

The rearrangement links TRBV6-2 or TRBV6-3 to TRBJ2-7; D is possibly TRBD2 (5 bases). CDR3 size: 17 residues. Germline CDR1 is MNHEY and CDR2 is SVGEGT. Trimming left V 2 bases short and J 3 bases short, with 20 bases between. For the CDR3, the DNA is TGTGCCAGCAGTTACAATTCCGTTCCGGGAACTAACTACGAGCAGTACTTC. Amino acid sequence: CASSYNSVPGTNYEQYF.

The genes are TRBV7-9 and TRBJ1-4; TRBD1 might be the D (6 bases). CDR3 length: 16 amino acids. Trimming stripped 5 bases from V and 4 bases from J, with 17 bases between. The germline V gene encodes CDR1 SEHNR and CDR2 FQNEAQ (reference sequence). The CDR3 DNA sequence: TGTGCCAGCAGCCCAAGGGGGGATTTGGGTAATGAAAAACTGTTTTTT. Translation: CASSPRGDLGNEKLFF.